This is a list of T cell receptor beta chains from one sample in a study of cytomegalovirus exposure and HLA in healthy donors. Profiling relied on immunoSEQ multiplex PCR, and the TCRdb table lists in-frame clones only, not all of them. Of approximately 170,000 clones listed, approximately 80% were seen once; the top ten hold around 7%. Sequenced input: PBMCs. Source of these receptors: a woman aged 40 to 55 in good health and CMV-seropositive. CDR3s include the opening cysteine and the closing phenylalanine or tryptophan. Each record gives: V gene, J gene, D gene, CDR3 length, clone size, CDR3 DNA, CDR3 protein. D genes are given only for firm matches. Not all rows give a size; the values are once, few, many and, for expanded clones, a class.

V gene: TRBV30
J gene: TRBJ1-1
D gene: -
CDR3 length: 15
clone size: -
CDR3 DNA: TGTGCCTGGAGTGCGCCGGTCGGGGGGCACACTGAAGCTTTCTTT
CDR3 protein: CAWSAPVGGHTEAFF

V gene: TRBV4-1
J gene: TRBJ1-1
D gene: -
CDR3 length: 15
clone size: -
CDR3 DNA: TGCGCCAGCAGCCAGCCAGGGGTAATGGACTCTGAAGCTTTCTTT
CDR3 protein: CASSQPGVMDSEAFF

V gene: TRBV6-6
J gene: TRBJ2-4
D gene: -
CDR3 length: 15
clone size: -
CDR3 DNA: TGTGCCAGCAGTACAAACAGGGAATCCAAAAACAGTCAGTACTTC
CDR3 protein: CASSTNRESKNSQYF

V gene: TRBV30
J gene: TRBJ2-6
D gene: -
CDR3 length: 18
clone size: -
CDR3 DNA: TGTGCCTGGAGTGTAGCGGGCAGGGGGTTTGCTGGGGCCAACGTCCTGACTTTC
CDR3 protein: CAWSVAGRGFAGANVLTF

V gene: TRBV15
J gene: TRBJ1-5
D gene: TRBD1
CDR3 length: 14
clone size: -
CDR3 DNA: TGTGCCACCAGCAGAGAAGGACAGGATCAGCCCCAGCATTTT
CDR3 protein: CATSREGQDQPQHF

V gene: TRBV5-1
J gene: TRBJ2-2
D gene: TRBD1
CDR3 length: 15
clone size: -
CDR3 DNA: TGCGCCAGCAGCTTGGCCCAGGGGGAATTGAGGGAGCTGTTTTTT
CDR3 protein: CASSLAQGELRELFF

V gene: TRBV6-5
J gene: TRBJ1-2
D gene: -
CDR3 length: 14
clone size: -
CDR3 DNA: TGTGCCAGCAGTCCCACGACAGTTTTCTATGGCTACACCTTC
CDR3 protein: CASSPTTVFYGYTF

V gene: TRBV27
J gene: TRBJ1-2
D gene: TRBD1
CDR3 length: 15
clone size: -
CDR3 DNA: TGTGCCAGCAGCCTAAGACAGGGAATAGGGTATGGCTACACCTTC
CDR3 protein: CASSLRQGIGYGYTF

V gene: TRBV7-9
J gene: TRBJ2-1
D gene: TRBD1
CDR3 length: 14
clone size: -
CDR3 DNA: TGTGCCAGCAGCCCACTGGACAGGGATGGTGAGCAGTTCTTC
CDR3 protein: CASSPLDRDGEQFF

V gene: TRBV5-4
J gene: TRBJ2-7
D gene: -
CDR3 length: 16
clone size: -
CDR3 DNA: TGTGCCAGCAGCTTGGGGGCGACAGAAATTGGGCACGAGCAGTACTTC
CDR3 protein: CASSLGATEIGHEQYF

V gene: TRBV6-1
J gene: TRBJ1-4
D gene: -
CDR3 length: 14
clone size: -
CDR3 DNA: TGTGCCAGCAGTGAAAATACGGTTAATGAAAAACTGTTTTTT
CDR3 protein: CASSENTVNEKLFF

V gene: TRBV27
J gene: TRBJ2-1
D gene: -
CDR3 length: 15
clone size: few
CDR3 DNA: TGTGCCAGCCAGCTCGGACAGAGCTCCTACAATGAGCAGTTCTTC
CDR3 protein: CASQLGQSSYNEQFF

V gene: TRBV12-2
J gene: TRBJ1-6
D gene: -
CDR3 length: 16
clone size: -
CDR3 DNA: TGTGCAAGTCGCCGAGAACGGGACAGAATGAATTCACCCCTCCACTTT
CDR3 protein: CASRRERDRMNSPLHF

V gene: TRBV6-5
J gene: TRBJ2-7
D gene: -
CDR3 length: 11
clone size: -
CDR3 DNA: TGTGCCAGCAGTTATGCCGGTCTGCAGTACTTC
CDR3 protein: CASSYAGLQYF

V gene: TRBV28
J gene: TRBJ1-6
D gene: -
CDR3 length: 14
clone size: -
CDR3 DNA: TGTGCCAGCAGTTTCTATGGGTTGGAGTCACCCCTCCACTTT
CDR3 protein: CASSFYGLESPLHF

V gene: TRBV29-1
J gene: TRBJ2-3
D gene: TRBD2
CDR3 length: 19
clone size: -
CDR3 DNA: TGCAGCGTTGAAGATAAGGGCAGCGGGGGGGAGTTAGGGTTAGATACGCAGTATTTT
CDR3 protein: CSVEDKGSGGELGLDTQYF